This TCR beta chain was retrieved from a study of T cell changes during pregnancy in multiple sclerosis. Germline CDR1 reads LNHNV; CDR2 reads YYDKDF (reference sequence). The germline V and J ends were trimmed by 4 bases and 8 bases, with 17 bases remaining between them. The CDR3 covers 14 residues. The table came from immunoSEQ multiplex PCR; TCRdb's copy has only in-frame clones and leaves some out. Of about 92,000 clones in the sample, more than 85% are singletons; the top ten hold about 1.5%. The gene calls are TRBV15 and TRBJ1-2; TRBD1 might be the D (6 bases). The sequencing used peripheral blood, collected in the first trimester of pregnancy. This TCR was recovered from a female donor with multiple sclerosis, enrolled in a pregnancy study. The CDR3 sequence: CATSKEGGSMGYTF. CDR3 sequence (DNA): TGTGCCACCAGCAAAGAGGGGGGGTCGATGGGCTACACCTTC. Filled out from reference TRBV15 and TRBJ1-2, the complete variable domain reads DAMVIQNPRYQVTQFGKPVTLSCSQTLNHNVMYWYQQKSSQAPKLLFHYYDKDFNNEADTPDNFQSRRPNTSFCFLDIRSPGLGDTAMYLCATSKEGGSMGYTFGSGTRLTVV.